This TCR beta chain was captured by sequencing in a study of shared clonotypes between healthy human individuals (TCRdb year 2020). Study-level background: The cohort comprised two women and a few men aged 18 to 49 years. Different laboratories and diverse techniques were used to prepare libraries and sequence TCR repertoires, to increase sequencing depth and limit assay-specific biases. Between about 0.8 and 8.9 billion PBMCs per donor were obtained by leukapheresis. Blood TCR repertoires of a handful of healthy adults were deeply sequenced to estimate repertoire size and the extent of clonotype sharing between individuals. For each donor, three plates each were used for CD4 naive and CD4 memory, two plates were used for CD8 naive, and one plate was used for CD8 memory.

Using the deep immunoSEQ assay, TCR CDR3 regions were amplified from genomic DNA by multiplex PCR. Extracted genomic DNA from each cell subset was distributed evenly across all wells of several immunoSEQ 96-well plates, and each plate was treated as a replicate. For sorted subsets, each replicate PCR was loaded with roughly 0.2 ug genomic DNA, equivalent to 30,000 or so T cell genomes. Purified libraries were quantified with a Qubit 3.0 fluorometer, sized on a Bioanalyzer 2100, and re-quantified with the KAPA Library Quantification kit. Every immunoSEQ 96-well plate was sequenced on a separate single-read 150-cycle Illumina NextSeq 550 flow cell. Regarding the original processing steps: Because only junctional sequences without quality scores were contained in the immunoSEQ output, filtering matching that applied to full-length reads could not be performed. To assign V/J genes and CDR3, sequences were annotated using PyIR, a Python wrapper for IgBLAST v1.9, with IMGT germline references. Any read was removed if the V/J assignment was weak (E-value above 1e-6), the CDR3 was missing, or the read contained stop codons, out-of-frame junctions, or ambiguous translated residues. V3J clonotypes were defined by identical inferred V gene, J gene, and CDR3 amino acid sequence. Percentage overlap between repertoires was computed as shared unique clonotypes divided by the size of the smaller repertoire. RTK rarefaction, the Chao1 estimator, and Recon v2.1 estimates of unobserved clonotypes were used to assess repertoire richness. OLGA was used to compute generation probabilities for all TCRbeta clonotypes that the gDNA method yielded from a few donors. Entries here come from immuneACCESS through TCRdb and include only in-frame sequences with V and J called. Some clones fail to appear in such tables; in the studies checked, an unresolved V gene covers under half of the shortfall, and the cause of the remainder is unknown. The V and J calls and clone size are taken from that table; D and trimming were inferred from the DNA. The sample includes some 2.1 million clones, with less than 95% observed a single time. Jointly, the top ten make up about 1.1% of the sample.

From the cysteine up to the phenylalanine, the CDR3 has a length of 12 residues. Of the read, only the CDR3 DNA is kept; its 36 bases are in frame from base 1. Via the germline V gene, CDR1 is SNHLY and CDR2 FYNNEI. V gives up 9 bases and J gives up 3 bases, and the segment between their germline ends measures 11 bases. Concerning this clone itself: The clone's antigen remains unknown. No base-level quality is on record; no much larger clone is a single base apart.

The investigation overall reported the following: Naive subsets generally had larger estimated clonotype richness than memory subsets did. Incomplete sequencing was indicated by rarefaction of sorted-subset datasets, despite the large sequencing depth. Across a handful of donors, roughly 5.1% of naive CD4, roughly 3.8% of naive CD8, 2.3% of memory CD4, and approximately 0.4% of memory CD8 clonotypes were shared. Pairwise subsampling led to the expectation that sequencing depth would affect the degree of clonotype sharing among donors. Compared with non-shared clonotypes, clonotypes shared by all four sorted-subset donors had higher generation probabilities. Because the study included only a small number of donors, the genetic and exposure-history diversity represented was limited. Sampling was restricted to blood, and TCR repertoires in tissues likely differ from the TCR repertoires found in blood.

CD8 naive samples were CD45RO-negative cells positively selected for CCR7, giving a CD45RA+CCR7+ population that excluded TemRA cells. The donors were healthy, HIV-negative adults who had no recently reported acute infections or vaccinations. Every donor was a Caucasian adult living in Nashville, Tennessee, USA. Blood was obtained by leukapheresis, after which PBMCs were separated by Ficoll-Histopaque density gradient centrifugation and cryopreserved in liquid nitrogen vapor phase. Analytical flow cytometry was used to check the purity and quantity of each magnetically sorted T cell population. Genomic DNA was isolated from each sorted fraction and quantified by UV absorbance on a Nanodrop 2000c.

The sequence was obtained from a man aged 18 to 29 in good health. Rearrangement joined TRBV2 to TRBJ1-2, and perhaps TRBD1 as D gene, on 5 matching bases. Source material: naive CD8+ T cells sorted from blood. The cell subset or site tag for this specimen amounts to: CD45RA+CCR7+. The CDR3 is CARQDGHYGYTF. The sequence in DNA is TGTGCCAGACAGGACGGTCACTATGGCTACACCTTC.